Presented here are 7 T cell receptor beta chains from one specimen sequenced in a study of long-term antiretroviral therapy in people with HIV. The assay used was immunoSEQ (version v3.0), run at survey level. Repertoires were generated with immunoSEQ multiplex PCR, while TCRdb's copy carries only in-frame clones and drops some. This table has fewer than 45,000 clones, around 94% appearing once. The material was unsorted PBMCs, obtained 4.1 years after starting antiretroviral therapy. These receptors came from a woman in her 50s with HIV.

V gene TRBV5-1 combines with J gene TRBJ1-2; 8 positions agree with TRBD1. The CDR3 length is 13 residues. V gave up 4 bases and J gave up 6 bases; unmatched junction bases: 5. The germline gives CDR1 SGHRS, CDR2 YFSETQ. In DNA form, the CDR3 reads TGCGCCAGCAGCCAAGACAGGGGAAATGGCTACACCTTC. This translates into CASSQDRGNGYTF.

This chain joins TRBV7-2 and TRBJ1-2, with D tentatively TRBD1 (5 bases). Germline values: CDR1 SGHTA, CDR2 FQGNSA. This CDR3 region has 15 residues. V was pared by 1 base and J by 0 bases, with 9 bases between. The CDR3 bases are TGTGCCAGCAGCTTAGAGCCAGGGCCTAACTATGGCTACACCTTC. Its translation is CASSLEPGPNYGYTF. The full variable domain, rest sourced from reference TRBV7-2 and TRBJ1-2, is GAGVSQSPSNKVTEKGKDVELRCDPISGHTALYWYRQSLGQGLEFLIYFQGNSAPDKSGLPSDRFSAERTGGSVSTLTIQRTQQEDSAVYLCASSLEPGPNYGYTFGSGTRLTVV.

The chain recombines TRBV2 with TRBJ2-2; D is perhaps TRBD1 or TRBD2 (5 bases each). Germline V gene sequence: CDR1 SNHLY, CDR2 FYNNEI. V shed 5 bases and J shed 8 bases, with 15 bases lying between them. The CDR3 extends over 14 amino acids. The CDR3 reads CASSRGRGEGELFF. The CDR3 nucleotides are TGTGCCAGCAGTAGGGGCCGGGGAGAGGGGGAGCTGTTTTTT.

The table lists this clone with a count of one. V usage is TRBV25-1 and J usage is TRBJ1-3; no definite D call. V gave up 3 bases and J gave up 5 bases, with 20 bases separating them. CDR3 length equals 17 residues. Per germline, CDR1 MGHDK and CDR2 SYGVNS. CDR3 bases: TGTGCCAGCAGTGATCAACCTCGGGTGGGGTATAGAAACACCATATATTTT. Encoded protein: CASSDQPRVGYRNTIYF.

The chain is built from TRBV27 and TRBJ1-1; D is unclear. Trimming cost V 2 bases and J 5 bases, with 9 bases left between them. Germline assignment: CDR1 MNHEY and CDR2 SMNVEV (reference sequence). The CDR3 totals 13 residues. The CDR3 protein is CASSLAFYTEAFF. The CDR3 nucleotides read TGTGCCAGCAGTTTAGCCTTTTATACTGAAGCTTTCTTT.

This clone was seen a single time. The gene calls are TRBV2 and TRBJ2-3, with 8 bases fitting TRBD2. V was clipped by 3 bases and J by 7 bases; unmatched bases: 9. The CDR3 is made up of 15 amino acids. Germline CDR1 SNHLY, CDR2 FYNNEI. The CDR3 nucleotides read TGTGCCAGCAGTGAGTCGGGGGGGGGCCTGAATACGCAGTATTTT. This translates into CASSESGGGLNTQYF. Full variable domain (rest looked up from reference TRBV2 and TRBJ2-3): EPEVTQTPSHQVTQMGQEVILRCVPISNHLYFYWYRQILGQKVEFLVSFYNNEISEKSEIFDDQFSVERPDGSNFTLKIRSTKLEDSAMYFCASSESGGGLNTQYFGPGTRLTVL.

The chain recombines TRBV18 with TRBJ2-7; D gene ambiguous. This CDR3 has 13 residues. The ends were cut back, 2 bases at V and 6 bases at J, with 11 bases in the middle. Looked up from germline, CDR1 is KGHSH and CDR2 is LQKENI. The CDR3 protein is CASSPGLGSEQYF. CDR3 coding DNA: TGTGCCAGCTCACCAGGTTTGGGCTCCGAGCAGTACTTC.